The rows below give T cell receptor beta chains drawn from one sample of a study of CD8 T cells in ankylosing spondylitis. TCRdb ran MiXCR on the 5' RACE reads and lists one entry per CDR3 protein. The table has approximately 150,000 distinct CDR3 sequences, 9.8% seen once. The sequenced material came from blood, either unsorted or a sorted T cell fraction (not recorded which). The source is a female donor with ankylosing spondylitis or in good health (not recorded which). CDR3s include the opening cysteine and the closing phenylalanine or tryptophan. The order of the fields is V gene, CDR3 protein.

TRBV5-6 | CASSGDLGVGYTF
TRBV5-1 | CASSFTSGELFF
TRBV12-3/TRBV12-4 | CASSLGTRDLRGYTF
TRBV28 | CASRAYGYTF
TRBV6-1 | CASSATGGTEAFF
TRBV12-3/TRBV12-4 | CASSWAPYASGRDGDTQYF
TRBV24-1 | CATSGSTGDNEKLFF
TRBV4-3 | CASSQGLALDYNEQFF
TRBV29-1 | CSVEVPYGYTF
TRBV20-1 | CSARDPGVPLNEQFF
TRBV12-3/TRBV12-4 | CASSLPRDSRKDTQYF
TRBV12-3/TRBV12-4 | CASSFSGGGNEQFF
TRBV11-3 | CASSLPSHNEQFF
TRBV30 | CAWSRTSSADTQYF
TRBV6-1 | CASTEFLQDPVGYTF
TRBV29-1 | CSVGGLAGVNEQFF
TRBV7-6 | CASSSPTEGVNTDTQYF
TRBV12-3/TRBV12-4 | CASSPGGAKNIQYF
TRBV27 | CASSLSPPGVNSPLHF
TRBV12-3/TRBV12-4 | CASQLADTQYF
TRBV12-5 | CASGSPGVGYTF
TRBV29-1 | CSVEPSGDLGEQFF
TRBV14 | CASSQDLRGWEQYF
TRBV7-9 | CASSSSRGGPYEQYF
TRBV6-1 | CASALGYSNQPQHF
TRBV29-1 | CSIRLMNTEAFF
TRBV29-1 | CSVRGQETQYF
TRBV14 | CASSLTHGSPLHF
TRBV27 | CASSEGPLTYNEQFF
TRBV4-3 | CASSHESPGQMNNGYTF
TRBV27 | CASSSSGNHEQYF
TRBV29-1 | CSVDTGQGEEKLFF
TRBV4-3 | CASSQDIGQGGDTQYF
TRBV6-2/TRBV6-3 | CASSPLGEQYF
TRBV7-2 | CASSLAFTDTQYF